Shown below are 6 T cell receptor beta chains from a single sample sequenced in a study of blood T cells in healthy people across ages. Sample-barcoded 5' priming and a J-beta primer mix drove a second PCR of about 6 to 11 cycles. TCRdb used MiXCR to reprocess the 5' RACE reads, holding one entry per CDR3 protein. Of about 640,000 distinct CDR3 sequences listed, about 54% were seen once; the top ten hold around 37%. Material for sequencing was blood. All receptors derive from a man in his 60s in good health.

The gene calls are TRBV20-1 and TRBJ2-5; 11 bases align to TRBD2. The germline V gene encodes CDR1 DFQATT and CDR2 SNEGSKA (reference sequence). J gave up 9 bases and V 1 base, and 7 bases lay outside the gene matches. The CDR3 runs to 14 residues. CDR3 nucleotides: TGCAGTGCTAGAGGCGGGACTAGCGGCCTCGCCCAGTACTTC. It encodes CSARGGTSGLAQYF.

The chain couples TRBV6-1 to TRBJ2-6; a possible D gene is TRBD2 (6 bases). There are 19 residues in the CDR3. The germline V gene encodes CDR1 MNHNS and CDR2 SASEGT. V was pared by 7 bases and J by 0 bases, with 22 bases between. The CDR3 DNA follows: TGTGCCAGCACCTCCATCCATAGCGGCATACTCTCTGGGGCCAACGTCCTGACTTTC. This translates into CASTSIHSGILSGANVLTF.

The chain recombines TRBV7-8 with TRBJ1-5, with D perhaps matching TRBD1 (5 bases). Germline V lookup: CDR1 SGHVS, CDR2 FQNEAQ. Between the trimmed V and J ends, which lost 5 bases and 0 bases, there was a span of 14 bases. The CDR3 covers 16 residues. CDR3 DNA sequence: TGTGCCAGCAGCGGTCCCGGGACGGTTAGCAATCAGCCCCAGCATTTT. As protein: CASSGPGTVSNQPQHF.

Only a few counts were recorded for this clonotype. This chain joins TRBV20-1 and TRBJ2-3, with 10 bases fitting TRBD2. This CDR3 contains 13 residues. Trimming took 5 bases from V and 3 from J; bases not matched to a gene: 2. From germline, CDR1 is DFQATT and CDR2 SNEGSKA (reference sequence). The CDR3 bases are TGCAGTGCTCCTAGCGGGGGTACAGATACGCAGTATTTT. It encodes CSAPSGGTDTQYF.

This clonotype was picked up a small number of times. The J gene is TRBJ1-2, the V gene TRBV10-3, with 7 bases matching TRBD1. With 7 bases clipped from V and 0 bases from J, the junction kept 8 bases outside the gene matches. The CDR3 consists of 15 residues. The germline gives CDR1 ENHRY, CDR2 SYGVKD. The CDR3 region has the DNA TGTGCCATCACCGCCGGGACAGCAGCTAACTATGGCTACACCTTC. Protein sequence: CAITAGTAANYGYTF.

The gene calls are TRBV10-3 and TRBJ1-2, with unresolved D. Germline assignment: CDR1 ENHRY and CDR2 SYGVKD. Trimming shortened V by 3 bases and J by 7 bases, and 12 bases separated the two germline ends. This CDR3 has 13 residues. Here the CDR3 DNA reads TGTGCCATCAGTGACGGACGGACCGGTGGCTACACCTTC. Its protein product is CAISDGRTGGYTF.